The clone carrying this T cell receptor (beta chain) was observed a few times. Time point specified: patch test 1, 2 weeks after DPC sensitization. Treatment indicated: therapeutic diphenylcyclopropenone sensitization with weekly scalp DPC. Total RNA was extracted from unfractionated whole blood. This sample is part of a study of human T cells and chemical hapten exposure. Germline V gene lookup returns CDR1 SQVTM and CDR2 ANQGSEA. Trimming took 3 bases from V and 6 from J, leaving 12 bases between them. The CDR3 covers 13 residues. The library gave individual cDNA molecules unique molecular identifiers. TCRdb re-called the RACE reads with MiXCR, one entry per CDR3 protein. The table has roughly 50,000 distinct CDR3 sequences, approximately 11% seen once.

The TCR sequence derives from a woman aged 40 to 50 with alopecia areata. Some clones in this sample may be carry-over from other donors' samples. The sample here was whole blood, taken in connection with sensitization to the hapten diphenylcyclopropenone (DPC). The V call is TRBV29-1, the J call TRBJ1-5; a possible D gene is TRBD1 (5 bases). The CDR3 DNA sequence: TGCAGCGTTGAGGACACGTCGGGTCAGCCCCAGCATTTT. Its translation is CSVEDTSGQPQHF.